One sample yielded the 5 T cell receptor beta chains listed below, sequenced in a study of blood T cell repertoires in COVID-19. The table came from immunoSEQ multiplex PCR; TCRdb's copy has only in-frame clones and leaves some out. This sample has 45,000 to 70,000 clones, with 80% to 90% found just once. The specimen was peripheral blood. All receptors derive from a woman older than 75 with acute or convalescent COVID-19.

J is TRBJ2-3 and V is TRBV11-1, with 7 bases that match TRBD1. Germline V CDR1 and CDR2: SGHAT, FQDESV (reference sequence). Germline trimming cut 4 bases from V and 2 bases from J; bases unmatched to any gene: 3. CDR3 size: 14 residues. The chain's CDR3 is CASSSDRNTDTQYF. CDR3 DNA: TGTGCCAGCAGCTCGGACAGGAACACAGATACGCAGTATTTT.

This chain connects TRBV12-3 or TRBV12-4 to TRBJ1-1; no clear D. V lost 2 bases and J lost 3, with 7 bases in between. This CDR3 region has 13 residues. The CDR3 is CASSLLADTEAFF. The CDR3 nucleotides read TGTGCCAGCAGTTTATTGGCGGACACTGAAGCTTTCTTT.

This clone has only one observation. The V and J genes are TRBV5-1 and TRBJ2-2; TRBD1 is a possible D gene (5 bases). V was pared by 0 bases and J by 15 bases, with 18 bases between. CDR1 SGHRS and CDR2 YFSETQ come from the germline V gene. This CDR3 has 14 residues. The CDR3 region is CASSLVSYQGLMFF. The CDR3 DNA follows: TGCGCCAGCAGCTTGGTATCGTATCAGGGTTTGATGTTTTTT.

The chain combines TRBV12-3 or TRBV12-4 with TRBJ1-2, with D uncertain. CDR3 length equals 13 residues. The V and J ends lost 6 bases and 0 bases respectively, with 8 bases between them. The CDR3 region is CASRFSSNYGYTF. The CDR3 coding sequence is TGTGCCAGCAGGTTTTCCTCTAACTATGGCTACACCTTC.

The chain carries TRBV5-6 and TRBJ1-3; D is perhaps TRBD1 (5 bases). Trimming shortened V by 2 bases and J by 2 bases, and 8 bases separated the two germline ends. Germline-derived CDR1 and CDR2 are SGHDT and YYEEEE. The CDR3 length is 14 residues. This CDR3 is CASSLRGPGNTIYF. CDR3 bases: TGTGCCAGCAGCTTAAGGGGCCCTGGAAACACCATATATTTT.